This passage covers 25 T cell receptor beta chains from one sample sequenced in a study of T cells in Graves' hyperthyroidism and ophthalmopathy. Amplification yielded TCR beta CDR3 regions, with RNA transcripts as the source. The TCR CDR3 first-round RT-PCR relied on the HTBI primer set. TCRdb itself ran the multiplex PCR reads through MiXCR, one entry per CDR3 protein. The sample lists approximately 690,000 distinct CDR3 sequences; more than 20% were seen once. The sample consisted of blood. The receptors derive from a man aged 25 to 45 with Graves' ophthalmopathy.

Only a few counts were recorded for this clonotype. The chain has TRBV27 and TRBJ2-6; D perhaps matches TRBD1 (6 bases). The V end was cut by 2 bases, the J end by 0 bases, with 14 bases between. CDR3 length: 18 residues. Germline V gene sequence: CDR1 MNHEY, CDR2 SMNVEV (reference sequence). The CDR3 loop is CASSLDGGSFSGANVLTF. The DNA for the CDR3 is TGTGCCAGCAGTTTAGATGGGGGCTCCTTCTCTGGGGCCAACGTCCTGACTTTC.

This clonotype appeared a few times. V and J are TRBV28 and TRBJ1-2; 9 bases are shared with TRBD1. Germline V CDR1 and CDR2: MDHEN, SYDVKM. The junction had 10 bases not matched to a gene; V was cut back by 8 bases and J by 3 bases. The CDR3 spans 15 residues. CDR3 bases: TGTGCCAGCGGCCTTCGACAGGGGGGATACTATGGCTACACCTTC. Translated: CASGLRQGGYYGYTF.

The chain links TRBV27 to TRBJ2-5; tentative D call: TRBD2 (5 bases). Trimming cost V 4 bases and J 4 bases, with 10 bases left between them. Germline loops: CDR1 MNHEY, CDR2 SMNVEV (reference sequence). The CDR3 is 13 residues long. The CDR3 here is CASSSVEGETQYF. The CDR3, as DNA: TGTGCCAGCAGTTCAGTAGAGGGAGAGACCCAGTACTTC.

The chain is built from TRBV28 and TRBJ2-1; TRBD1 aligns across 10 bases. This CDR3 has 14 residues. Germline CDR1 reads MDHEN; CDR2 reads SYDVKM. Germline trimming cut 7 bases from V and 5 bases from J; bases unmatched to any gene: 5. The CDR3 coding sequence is TGTGCCAGCACCGACAGGGGGCTTAACAATGAGCAGTTCTTC. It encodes CASTDRGLNNEQFF.

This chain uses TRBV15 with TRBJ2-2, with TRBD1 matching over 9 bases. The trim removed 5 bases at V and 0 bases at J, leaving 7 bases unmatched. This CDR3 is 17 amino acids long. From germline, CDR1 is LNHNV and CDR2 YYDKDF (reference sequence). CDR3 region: CATSPAGTGPNTGELFF. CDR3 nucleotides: TGTGCCACCAGCCCTGCCGGGACAGGGCCGAACACCGGGGAGCTGTTTTTT. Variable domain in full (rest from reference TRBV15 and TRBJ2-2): DAMVIQNPRYQVTQFGKPVTLSCSQTLNHNVMYWYQQKSSQAPKLLFHYYDKDFNNEADTPDNFQSRRPNTSFCFLDIRSPGLGDTAMYLCATSPAGTGPNTGELFFGEGSRLTVL.

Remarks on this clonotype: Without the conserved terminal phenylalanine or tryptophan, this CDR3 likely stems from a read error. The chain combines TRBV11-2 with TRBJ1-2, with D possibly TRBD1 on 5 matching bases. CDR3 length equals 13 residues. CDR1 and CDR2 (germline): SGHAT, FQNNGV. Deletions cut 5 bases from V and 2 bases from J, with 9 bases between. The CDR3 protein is CASSPGGNYGYTL. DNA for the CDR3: TGTGCCAGCAGCCCCGGGGGGAACTATGGCTACACCCTC.

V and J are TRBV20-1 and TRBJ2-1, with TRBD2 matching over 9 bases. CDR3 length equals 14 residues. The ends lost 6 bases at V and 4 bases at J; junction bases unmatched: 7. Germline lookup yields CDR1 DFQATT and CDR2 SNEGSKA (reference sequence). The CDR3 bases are TGCAGTGCCCATGGGCTAGCGGGGTACAATGAGCAGTTCTTC. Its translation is CSAHGLAGYNEQFF.

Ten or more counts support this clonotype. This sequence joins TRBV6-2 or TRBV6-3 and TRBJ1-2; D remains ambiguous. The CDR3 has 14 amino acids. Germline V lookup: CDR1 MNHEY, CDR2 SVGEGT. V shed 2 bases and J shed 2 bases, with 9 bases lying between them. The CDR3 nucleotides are TGTGCCAGCAGTTACGGTGCGTTAAACTATGGCTACACCTTC. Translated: CASSYGALNYGYTF.

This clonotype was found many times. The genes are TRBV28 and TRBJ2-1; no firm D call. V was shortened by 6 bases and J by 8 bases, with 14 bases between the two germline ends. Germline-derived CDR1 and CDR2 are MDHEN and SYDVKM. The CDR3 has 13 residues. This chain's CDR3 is CASSSILGHEQFF. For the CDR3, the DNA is TGTGCCAGCAGCTCCATTTTGGGCCATGAGCAGTTCTTC.

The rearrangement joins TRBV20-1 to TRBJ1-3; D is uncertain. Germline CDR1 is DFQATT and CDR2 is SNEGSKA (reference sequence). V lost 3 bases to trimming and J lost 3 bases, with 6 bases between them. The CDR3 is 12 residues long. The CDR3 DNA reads TGCAGTGCTAGTGGGCTTGGAAACACCATATATTTT. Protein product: CSASGLGNTIYF.

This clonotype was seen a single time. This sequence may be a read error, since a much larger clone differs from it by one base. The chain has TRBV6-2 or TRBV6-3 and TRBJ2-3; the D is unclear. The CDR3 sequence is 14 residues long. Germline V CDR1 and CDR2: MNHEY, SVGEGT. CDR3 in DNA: TGTGCCAGCAGTCACTCGAGCCCGACAGATACGCAGTATTTT. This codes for CASSHSSPTDTQYF.

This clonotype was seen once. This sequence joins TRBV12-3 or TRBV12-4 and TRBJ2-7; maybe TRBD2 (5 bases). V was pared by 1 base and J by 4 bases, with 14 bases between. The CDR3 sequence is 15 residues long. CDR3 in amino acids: CASSLGSTGDYEQYF. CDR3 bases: TGTGCCAGCAGTTTAGGTTCGACCGGGGATTACGAGCAGTACTTC.

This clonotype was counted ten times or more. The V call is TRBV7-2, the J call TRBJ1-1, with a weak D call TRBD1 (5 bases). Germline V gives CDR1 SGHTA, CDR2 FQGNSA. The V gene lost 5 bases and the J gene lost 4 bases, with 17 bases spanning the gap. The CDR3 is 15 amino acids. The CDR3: CASSLYSAGGTEAFF. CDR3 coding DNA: TGTGCCAGCAGCCTGTACAGCGCTGGGGGCACTGAAGCTTTCTTT.

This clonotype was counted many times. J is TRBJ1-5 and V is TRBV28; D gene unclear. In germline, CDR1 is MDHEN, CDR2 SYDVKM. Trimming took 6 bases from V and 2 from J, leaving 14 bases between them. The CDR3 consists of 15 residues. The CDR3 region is CASRQRVAGNQPQHF. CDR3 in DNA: TGTGCCAGCAGACAAAGGGTGGCCGGCAATCAGCCCCAGCATTTT. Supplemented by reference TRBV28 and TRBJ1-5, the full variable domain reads DVKVTQSSRYLVKRTGEKVFLECVQDMDHENMFWYRQDPGLGLRLIYFSYDVKMKEKGDIPEGYSVSREKKERFSLILESASTNQTSMYLCASRQRVAGNQPQHFGDGTRLSIL.

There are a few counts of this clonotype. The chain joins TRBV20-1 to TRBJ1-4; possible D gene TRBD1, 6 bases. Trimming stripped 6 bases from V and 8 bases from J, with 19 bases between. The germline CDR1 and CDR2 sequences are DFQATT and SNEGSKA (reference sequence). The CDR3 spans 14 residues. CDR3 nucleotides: TGCAGTGCCCGGGGGGGGGGCGAGTCGGAAAAACTGTTTTTT. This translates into CSARGGGESEKLFF.

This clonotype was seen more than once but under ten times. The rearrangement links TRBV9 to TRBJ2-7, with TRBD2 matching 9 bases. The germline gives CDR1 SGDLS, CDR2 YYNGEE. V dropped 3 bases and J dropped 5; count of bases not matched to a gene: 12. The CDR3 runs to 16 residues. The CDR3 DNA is TGTGCCAGCAGCGGGACAGCGGGAGGTTACATTAACGAGCAGTACTTC. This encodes CASSGTAGGYINEQYF. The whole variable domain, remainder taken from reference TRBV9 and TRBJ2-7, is DSGVTQTPKHLITATGQRVTLRCSPRSGDLSVYWYQQSLDQGLQFLIQYYNGEERAKGNILERFSAQQFPDLHSELNLSSLELGDSALYFCASSGTAGGYINEQYFGPGTRLTVT.

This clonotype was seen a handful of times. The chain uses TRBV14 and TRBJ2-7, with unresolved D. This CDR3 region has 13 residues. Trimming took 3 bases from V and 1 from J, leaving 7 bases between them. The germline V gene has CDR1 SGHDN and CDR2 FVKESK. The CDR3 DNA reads TGTGCCAGCAGCCAGTACGTGTCCTACGAGCAGTACTTC. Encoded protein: CASSQYVSYEQYF.

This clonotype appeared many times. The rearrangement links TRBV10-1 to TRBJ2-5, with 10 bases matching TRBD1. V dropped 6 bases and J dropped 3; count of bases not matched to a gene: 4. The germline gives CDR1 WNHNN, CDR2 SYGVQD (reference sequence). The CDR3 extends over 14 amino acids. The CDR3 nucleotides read TGCGCCAGCAGCGGGACAGGGGAGGAAGAGACCCAGTACTTC. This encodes CASSGTGEEETQYF.

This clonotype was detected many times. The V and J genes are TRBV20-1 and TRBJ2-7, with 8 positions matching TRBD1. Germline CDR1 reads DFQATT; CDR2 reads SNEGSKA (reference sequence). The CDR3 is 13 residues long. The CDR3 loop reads CSATGDLLRGQYF. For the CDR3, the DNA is TGCAGCGCGACAGGGGACCTCCTACGAGGGCAGTACTTC.

The CDR3 region is CASRTRITGAWEQFF. The CDR3 DNA follows: TGTGCCAGCCGTACGAGAATAACGGGAGCATGGGAGCAGTTCTTC. The genes are TRBV12-3 or TRBV12-4 and TRBJ2-1; possibly TRBD2 for D (6 bases). This CDR3 spans 15 amino acids. V dropped 8 bases and J dropped 10 bases, with 24 bases sitting between them.

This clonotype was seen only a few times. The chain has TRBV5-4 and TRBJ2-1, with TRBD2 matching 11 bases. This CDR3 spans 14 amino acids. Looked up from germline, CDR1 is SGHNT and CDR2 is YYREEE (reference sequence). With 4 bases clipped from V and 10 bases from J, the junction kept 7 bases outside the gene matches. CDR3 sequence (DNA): TGTGCCAGCAGCGTAGCGGGGGGGCGGGGGGAGCAGTTCTTC. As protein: CASSVAGGRGEQFF.

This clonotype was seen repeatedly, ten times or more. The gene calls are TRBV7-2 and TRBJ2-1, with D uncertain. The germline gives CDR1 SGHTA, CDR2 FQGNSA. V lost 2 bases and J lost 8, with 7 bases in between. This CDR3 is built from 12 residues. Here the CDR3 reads CASSLKYDEQFF. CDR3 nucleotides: TGTGCCAGCAGCTTAAAGTACGATGAGCAGTTCTTC.

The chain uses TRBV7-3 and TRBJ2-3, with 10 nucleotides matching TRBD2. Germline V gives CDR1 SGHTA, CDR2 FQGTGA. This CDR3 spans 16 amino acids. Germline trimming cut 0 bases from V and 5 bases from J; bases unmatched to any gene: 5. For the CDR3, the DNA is TGTGCCAGCAGCTTAACCCTAGCGGGAGCGGAAGATACGCAGTATTTT. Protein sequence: CASSLTLAGAEDTQYF.

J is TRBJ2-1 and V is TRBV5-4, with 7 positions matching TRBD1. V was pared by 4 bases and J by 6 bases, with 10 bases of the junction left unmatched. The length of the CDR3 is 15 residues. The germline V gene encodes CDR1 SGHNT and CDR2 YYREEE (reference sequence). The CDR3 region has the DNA TGTGCCAGCAGCGGGACCGGGACAGTTGCCAATGAGCAGTTCTTC. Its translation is CASSGTGTVANEQFF.

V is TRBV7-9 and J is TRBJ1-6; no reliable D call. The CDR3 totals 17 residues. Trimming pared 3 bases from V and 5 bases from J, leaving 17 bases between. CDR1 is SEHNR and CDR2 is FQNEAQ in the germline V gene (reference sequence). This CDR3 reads CASSLFVEGTHNSPLHF. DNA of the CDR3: TGTGCCAGCAGCTTGTTTGTGGAGGGAACGCATAATTCACCCCTCCACTTT.